Following are 24 T cell receptor beta chains from one sample sequenced in a study of blood T cell repertoires in COVID-19. TCRdb's copy holds only in-frame clones and misses some; the assay was immunoSEQ multiplex PCR. The sample shows tens of thousands of clones, almost 90% of them seen only once. Sequencing was carried out using peripheral blood. The receptors were gathered from a woman aged 45-59 years with active or convalescent COVID-19.

The rearrangement links TRBV7-8 to TRBJ1-5; possible D gene TRBD1, 6 bases. Germline V gene data show CDR1 as SGHVS and CDR2 as FQNEAQ. V dropped 4 bases and J dropped 4 bases, with 11 bases sitting between them. The CDR3 is made up of 14 amino acids. CDR3 DNA: TGTGCCAGCAGCTCTCAACAGGGAAATCAGCCCCAGCATTTT. Translated, it gives CASSSQQGNQPQHF.

The gene calls are TRBV11-2 and TRBJ2-2, with 9 bases identical to TRBD1. CDR3 size: 17 residues. The germline CDR1 and CDR2 sequences are SGHAT and FQNNGV. The junction had 12 bases not matched to a gene; V was cut back by 7 bases and J by 3 bases. CDR3 DNA: TGTGCCAGCAACCTCGATCTGGGGACAGGGTACACCGGGGAGCTGTTTTTT. It translates to CASNLDLGTGYTGELFF.

This rearrangement joins TRBV11-2 to TRBJ2-7; tentatively, D is TRBD2 (7 bases). V lost 1 base and J lost 4, with 11 bases in between. Germline-derived CDR1 and CDR2 are SGHAT and FQNNGV. The CDR3 totals 14 residues. CDR3 DNA: TGTGCCAGCAGCTTAGGGACTAGGGGGTACGAGCAGTACTTC. Protein product: CASSLGTRGYEQYF.

This sequence joins TRBV19 and TRBJ1-1, with unresolved D. This CDR3 is built from 14 residues. V was trimmed by 3 bases and J by 1 base, leaving 9 bases between them. Germline CDR1 is LNHDA and CDR2 is SQIVND (reference sequence). CDR3: CASSITEGNTEAFF. CDR3 DNA sequence: TGTGCCAGTAGTATTACGGAGGGGAACACTGAAGCTTTCTTT.

The chain uses TRBV28 and TRBJ1-2; D may be TRBD1 (5 bases). Trimming pared 7 bases from V and 4 bases from J, leaving 16 bases between. CDR1 and CDR2 (germline): MDHEN, SYDVKM. The CDR3 contains 14 residues. CDR3 amino acids: CASTLLGGAYGYTF. CDR3 bases: TGTGCCAGCACCCTACTCGGAGGGGCCTATGGCTACACCTTC.

The rearrangement links TRBV2 to TRBJ1-5; no clear D gene. Trimming stripped 6 bases from V and 5 bases from J, with 20 bases between. CDR3 length equals 16 residues. Germline CDR1 and CDR2: SNHLY and FYNNEI. This CDR3 reads CASRASSFSGDQPQHF. The CDR3, as DNA: TGTGCCAGCAGGGCGAGCAGTTTCTCGGGTGATCAGCCCCAGCATTTT.

The V gene is TRBV10-2, the J gene TRBJ2-1, with 12 bases lining up with TRBD2. Trimming at V came to 8 bases and at J to 6 bases, leaving 8 bases not matched to a gene. Germline V gene sequence: CDR1 WSHSY, CDR2 SAAADI. This CDR3 comprises 15 residues. Written as DNA, the CDR3 is TGCGCCAGCTCCCGACTAGCGGGAGTGCTCAATGAGCAGTTCTTC. Its translation: CASSRLAGVLNEQFF.

This rearrangement joins TRBV4-1 to TRBJ1-1, with D maybe TRBD1 (6 bases). The germline V gene has CDR1 MGHRA and CDR2 YSYEKL. Trimming stripped 8 bases from V and 1 base from J, with 17 bases between. This CDR3 comprises 15 residues. The CDR3 here is CASGEGGGQNTEAFF. The CDR3 region has the DNA TGCGCCAGCGGAGAGGGGGGGGGACAGAACACTGAAGCTTTCTTT.

This clone was counted once. V is TRBV10-2 and J is TRBJ2-3; 8 bases map to TRBD1. The V gene end was trimmed by 6 bases and the J gene end by 3 bases; junction bases not matched to a gene: 14. This CDR3 is 17 amino acids long. The germline gives CDR1 WSHSY, CDR2 SAAADI. CDR3 amino acids: CASRTSFRGRGTDTQYF. The CDR3 coding sequence is TGCGCCAGCAGGACGAGTTTCAGGGGGCGCGGGACAGATACGCAGTATTTT.

The V gene is TRBV7-6, the J gene TRBJ2-7; TRBD1 might be the D (5 bases). The CDR3 is 17 amino acids. Germline values: CDR1 SGHVS, CDR2 FNYEAQ. With 1 base removed from V and 7 bases from J, the gap between germline ends came to 23 bases. The CDR3 loop is CASSLVQASVSLGEQYF. Here the CDR3 DNA reads TGTGCCAGCAGCTTAGTACAGGCTAGTGTTAGTCTGGGGGAGCAGTACTTC.

This clone occurred a few times. The gene calls are TRBV13 and TRBJ2-1; 10 nucleotides line up with TRBD2. Germline V CDR1 and CDR2: PRHDT, FYEKMQ (reference sequence). The CDR3 extends over 18 amino acids. The V and J ends lost 1 base and 8 bases, in that order; junction bases with no gene match: 14. In DNA, the CDR3 is TGTGCCAGCAGCTTAGCTACCACCCTAGCGGGAGAAGGAGATGAGCAGTTCTTC. This gives the protein CASSLATTLAGEGDEQFF.

Here the CDR3 reads CASSDRQGPTDTQYF. For the CDR3, the DNA is TGTGCCAGCAGTGATAGACAGGGGCCCACAGATACGCAGTATTTT. This chain links TRBV2 with TRBJ2-3; 8 bases are shared with TRBD1. Trimming took 3 bases from V and 2 from J; bases not matched to a gene: 4. In germline, CDR1 is SNHLY, CDR2 FYNNEI. The CDR3 consists of 15 residues.

J is TRBJ1-3 and V is TRBV11-2, with 9 positions matching TRBD1. Looked up from germline, CDR1 is SGHAT and CDR2 is FQNNGV. The CDR3 runs to 15 residues. V trimming: 6 bases; J trimming: 3 bases; junction bases outside the gene matches: 6. The CDR3 is CASSPGDRDGNTIYF. In DNA, the CDR3 is TGTGCCAGCAGTCCGGGGGACAGGGATGGAAACACCATATATTTT.

As DNA, the CDR3 is TGTGCCAGCAGCCCCCTCTCCCCTCTAACGCAAGCGAGGCAAGACACAGATACGCAGTATTTT. Protein product: CASSPLSPLTQARQDTDTQYF. V gene TRBV13 combines with J gene TRBJ2-3; D gene unclear. Trimming removed 5 bases from V and 2 bases from J, with 32 bases in between. Looked up from germline, CDR1 is PRHDT and CDR2 is FYEKMQ (reference sequence). The length of the CDR3 is 21 residues.

This chain connects TRBV7-6 to TRBJ2-1, with a tentative D call TRBD2 (5 bases). The CDR3 contains 13 residues. The V gene lost 3 bases and the J gene lost 6 bases, with 9 bases spanning the gap. In germline, CDR1 is SGHVS, CDR2 FNYEAQ. The CDR3 DNA reads TGTGCCAGCAGCTTTTCTAGCCGCAATGAGCAGTTCTTC. Protein: CASSFSSRNEQFF.

The V call is TRBV6-4, the J call TRBJ2-2, with TRBD2 matching 8 bases. Germline trimming cut 5 bases from V and 1 base from J; bases unmatched to any gene: 3. Germline CDR1 is MRHNA and CDR2 is SNTAGT. This CDR3 has 15 amino acids. For the CDR3, the DNA is TGTGCCAGCAGTCGTCTAGCGGGGAACACCGGGGAGCTGTTTTTT. This gives the protein CASSRLAGNTGELFF.

This clone has a handful of counts. The chain couples TRBV5-1 to TRBJ2-1; 9 bases map to TRBD2. V lost 2 bases and J lost 7; bases outside the gene matches: 10. This CDR3 is built from 16 residues. The V gene's germline CDR1 is SGHRS and CDR2 YFSETQ. CDR3 DNA: TGCGCCAGCAGCTTTGGATTCGGCGGGAGGGGTAATGAGCAGTTCTTC. The encoded protein is CASSFGFGGRGNEQFF.

This chain uses TRBV5-8 with TRBJ2-2, with 7 bases identical to TRBD1. V dropped 7 bases and J dropped 7; count of bases not matched to a gene: 7. The CDR3 runs to 13 residues. Per the germline V gene, CDR1 is SGHTS and CDR2 is YDEGEE. CDR3 amino acids: CASGAGGIGELFF. CDR3 bases: TGTGCCAGCGGGGCAGGGGGAATCGGGGAGCTGTTTTTT.

This sequence joins TRBV18 and TRBJ1-1; 7 nucleotides agree with TRBD1. The CDR3 extends over 14 amino acids. J lost 4 bases, V lost 4 bases, and 6 bases had no gene match. The germline V gene has CDR1 KGHSH and CDR2 LQKENI. CDR3 in DNA: TGTGCCAGCTCACGCGACAGGGACGGCACTGAAGCTTTCTTT. Translating it yields CASSRDRDGTEAFF.

V is TRBV13 and J is TRBJ2-7, with D perhaps TRBD2 (6 bases). V lost 4 bases and J lost 2, with 12 bases in between. Germline V gene sequence: CDR1 PRHDT, CDR2 FYEKMQ (reference sequence). The CDR3 runs 14 residues. The CDR3 protein is CASSSRGGTYEQYF. The CDR3 bases are TGTGCCAGCAGCTCGCGGGGCGGTACCTACGAGCAGTACTTC.

The rearrangement uses TRBV5-1 and TRBJ2-2; possibly TRBD2 for D (5 bases). V lost 5 bases and J 1 base, leaving 9 bases between the germline ends. Per germline, CDR1 SGHRS and CDR2 YFSETQ. The CDR3 is 14 residues long. Written as DNA, the CDR3 is TGCGCCAGCAGGTCCGGAGGGAACACCGGGGAGCTGTTTTTT. This encodes CASRSGGNTGELFF.

The chain links TRBV30 to TRBJ2-7; no reliable D call. Trimming pared 0 bases from V and 2 bases from J, leaving 8 bases between. Per germline, CDR1 GTSNPN and CDR2 SVGIG (reference sequence). CDR3 length: 13 amino acids. CDR3 in amino acids: CAWSVESAYEQYF. CDR3 nucleotides: TGTGCCTGGAGTGTAGAAAGCGCCTACGAGCAGTACTTC.

This chain connects TRBV18 to TRBJ1-1, with 7 bases that match TRBD1. CDR3 size: 15 residues. V lost 1 base and J lost 3; bases outside the gene matches: 5. Per germline, CDR1 KGHSH and CDR2 LQKENI. The CDR3 reads CASSPRTGGDTEAFF. The CDR3 region has the DNA TGTGCCAGCTCACCACGGACAGGCGGCGACACTGAAGCTTTCTTT. Looking up the rest from reference TRBV18 and TRBJ1-1 gives the full variable domain: NAGVMQNPRHLVRRRGQEARLRCSPMKGHSHVYWYRQLPEEGLKFMVYLQKENIIDESGMPKERFSAEFPKEGPSILRIQQVVRGDSAAYFCASSPRTGGDTEAFFGQGTRLTVV.

The genes are TRBV7-8 and TRBJ1-1, with 10 bases fitting TRBD1. This CDR3 contains 15 residues. Losses at the gene ends were 4 bases for V and 0 bases for J; bases not matched to a gene: 2. In germline, CDR1 is SGHVS, CDR2 FQNEAQ. This CDR3 is CASSWGQGLNTEAFF. For the CDR3, the DNA is TGTGCCAGCAGCTGGGGACAGGGGTTGAACACTGAAGCTTTCTTT.